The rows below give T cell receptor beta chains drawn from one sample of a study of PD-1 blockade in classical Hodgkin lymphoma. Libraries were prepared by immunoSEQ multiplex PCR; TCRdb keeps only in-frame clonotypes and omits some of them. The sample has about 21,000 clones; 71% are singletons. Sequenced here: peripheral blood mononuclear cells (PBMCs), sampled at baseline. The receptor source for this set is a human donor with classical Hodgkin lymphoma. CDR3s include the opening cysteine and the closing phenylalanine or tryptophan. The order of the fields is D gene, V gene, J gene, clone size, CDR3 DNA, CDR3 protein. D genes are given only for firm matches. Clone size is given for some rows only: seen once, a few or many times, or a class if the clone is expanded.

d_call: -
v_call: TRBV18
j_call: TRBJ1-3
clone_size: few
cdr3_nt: TGTGCCAGCTCACCATTAATAGAAAGCTCTGGAAACACCATATATTTT
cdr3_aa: CASSPLIESSGNTIYF

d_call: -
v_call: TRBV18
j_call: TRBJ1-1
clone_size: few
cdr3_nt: TGTGCCAGCTCACTCACGGGAACTGAAGCTTTCTTT
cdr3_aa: CASSLTGTEAFF

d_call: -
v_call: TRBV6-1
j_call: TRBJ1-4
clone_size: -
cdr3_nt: TGTGCCAGCAGTAGAGGAGGGGCAGGGGAAAAACTGTTTTTT
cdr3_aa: CASSRGGAGEKLFF

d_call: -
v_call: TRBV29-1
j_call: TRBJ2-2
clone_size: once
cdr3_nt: TGCAGCGTCCCCCAGAGGGGGGGAAACACCGGGGAGCTGTTTTTT
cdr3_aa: CSVPQRGGNTGELFF

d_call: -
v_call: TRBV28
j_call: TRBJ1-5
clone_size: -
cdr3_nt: TGTGCCAGCAGTTTAATCACGCTAGCCCAGCCCCAGCATTTT
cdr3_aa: CASSLITLAQPQHF

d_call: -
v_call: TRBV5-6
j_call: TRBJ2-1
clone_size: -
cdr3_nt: TGTGCCAGCAGCTTAATGGGGAAGCTCCTCTTAATCTCCTACAATGAGCAGTTCTTC
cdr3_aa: CASSLMGKLLLISYNEQFF

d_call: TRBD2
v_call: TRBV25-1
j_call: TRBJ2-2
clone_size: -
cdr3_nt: TGTGCCAGCAGTTTTGGGTCTGGGGCGGGAGGGAAGCTGTTTTTT
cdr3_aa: CASSFGSGAGGKLFF

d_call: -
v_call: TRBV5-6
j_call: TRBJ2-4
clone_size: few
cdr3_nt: TGTGCCAGCAGCTTGGAGTTCCTGGGGACCAAAAACATTCAGTACTTC
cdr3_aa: CASSLEFLGTKNIQYF

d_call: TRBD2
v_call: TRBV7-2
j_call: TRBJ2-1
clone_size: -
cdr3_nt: TGTGCCAGCAGCTTAGCGGGACTAGTGCGGTACAATGAGCAGTTCTTC
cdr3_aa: CASSLAGLVRYNEQFF

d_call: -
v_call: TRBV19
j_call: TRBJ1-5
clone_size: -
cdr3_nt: TGTGCCAGTAGTCTCCTCGGAGGGCAGCAGCCCCAGCATTTT
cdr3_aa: CASSLLGGQQPQHF

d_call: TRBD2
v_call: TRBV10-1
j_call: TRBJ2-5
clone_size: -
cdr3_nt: TGCGCCAGCAAGCGGGGCCAAGAGACCCAGTACTTC
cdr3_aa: CASKRGQETQYF

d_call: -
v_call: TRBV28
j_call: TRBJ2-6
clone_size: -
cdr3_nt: TGTGCCATCACACGGCGGGGTTCAGGGGCCAACGTCCTGACTTTC
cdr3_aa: CAITRRGSGANVLTF

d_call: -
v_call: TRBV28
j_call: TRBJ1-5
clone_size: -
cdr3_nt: TGTGCCAGCACCCCCCCGGGGGGCAGACAAGGGCCCCAGCATTTT
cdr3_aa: CASTPPGGRQGPQHF

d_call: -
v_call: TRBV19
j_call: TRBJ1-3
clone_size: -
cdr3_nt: TGTGCCAGTAGTATTTTAACTGGAAACACCATATATTTT
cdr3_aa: CASSILTGNTIYF

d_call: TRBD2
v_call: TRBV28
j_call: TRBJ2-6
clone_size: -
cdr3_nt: TGTGCCAGCAGGACACCCGGGGGGGCTGGGGCCAACGTCCTGACTTTC
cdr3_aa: CASRTPGGAGANVLTF

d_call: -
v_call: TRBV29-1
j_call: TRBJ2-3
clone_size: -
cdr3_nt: TGCAGCGTTGTGTATGGGGGTAGGGCAGATACGCAGTATTTT
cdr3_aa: CSVVYGGRADTQYF

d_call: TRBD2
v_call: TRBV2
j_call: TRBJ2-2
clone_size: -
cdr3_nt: TGTGCCAGCAGAACGGGAGGAGACACCGGGGAGCTGTTTTTT
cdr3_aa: CASRTGGDTGELFF

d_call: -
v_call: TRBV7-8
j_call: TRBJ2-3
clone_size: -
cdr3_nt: TGTGCCAGCAGCCCCCCGGGGGCCTTGGGGTGGGATACGCAGTATTTT
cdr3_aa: CASSPPGALGWDTQYF

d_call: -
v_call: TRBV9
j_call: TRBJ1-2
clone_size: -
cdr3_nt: TGTGCCAGCAGCGTAGACAAGACACACTATGGCTACACCTTC
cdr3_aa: CASSVDKTHYGYTF

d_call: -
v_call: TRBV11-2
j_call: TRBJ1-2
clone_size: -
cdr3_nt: TGTGCCAGCAGCACCAGCCGCGGGCCTTATGGCTACACCTTC
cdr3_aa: CASSTSRGPYGYTF

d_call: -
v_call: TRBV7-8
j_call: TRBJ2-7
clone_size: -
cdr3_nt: TGTGCCAGCAGCTTGCGGGCTCCGGGTCTCTACGAGCAGTACTTC
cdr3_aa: CASSLRAPGLYEQYF

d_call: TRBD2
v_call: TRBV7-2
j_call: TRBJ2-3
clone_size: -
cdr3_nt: TGTGCCAGCAGCTTAACCCTGACTAGCGGTTCAGATACGCAGTATTTT
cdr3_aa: CASSLTLTSGSDTQYF

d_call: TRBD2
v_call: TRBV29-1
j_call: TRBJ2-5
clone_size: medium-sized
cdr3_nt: TGCAGCGTTGAAGGGCCTAGCGGGGGGGTATACCAAGAGACCCAGTACTTC
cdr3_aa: CSVEGPSGGVYQETQYF

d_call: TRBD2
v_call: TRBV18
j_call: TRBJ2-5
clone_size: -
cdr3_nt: TGTGCCAGCTCACCACCAATGCGGGGGGAGACCCAGTACTTC
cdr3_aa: CASSPPMRGETQYF

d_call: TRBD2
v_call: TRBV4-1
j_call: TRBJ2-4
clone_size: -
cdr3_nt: TGCGCCAGCAGCCAAGAACGTGGACTAGCCGATGCCAAAAACATTCAGTACTTC
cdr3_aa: CASSQERGLADAKNIQYF

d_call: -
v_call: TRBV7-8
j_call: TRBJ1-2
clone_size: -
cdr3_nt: TGTGCCAGCAGCCAGGGAATTACAGGTGGCTACACCTTC
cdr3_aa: CASSQGITGGYTF

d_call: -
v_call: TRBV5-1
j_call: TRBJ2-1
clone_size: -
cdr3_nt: TGCGCCAGCAGAGCGGCAGGGCCTACCAATGAGCAGTTCTTC
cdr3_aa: CASRAAGPTNEQFF

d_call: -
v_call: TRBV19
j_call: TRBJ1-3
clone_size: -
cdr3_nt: TGTGCCAGTAGTATCCCTCGTCTCCCCTCTGGAAACACCATATATTTT
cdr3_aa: CASSIPRLPSGNTIYF

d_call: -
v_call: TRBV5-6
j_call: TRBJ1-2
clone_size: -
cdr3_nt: TGTGCCAGCAGCCCGGCGGGAGCCCTCTATGGCTACACCTTC
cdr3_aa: CASSPAGALYGYTF

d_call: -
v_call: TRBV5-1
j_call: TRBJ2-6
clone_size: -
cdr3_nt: TGCGCCAGCAGCCCGGGACTTACCTCTGGGGCCAACGTCCTGACTTTC
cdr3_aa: CASSPGLTSGANVLTF

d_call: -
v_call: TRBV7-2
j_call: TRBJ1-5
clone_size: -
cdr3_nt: TGTGCCAGCAGCTTAGGGTTCACGGTAAATCAGCCCCAGCATTTT
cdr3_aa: CASSLGFTVNQPQHF

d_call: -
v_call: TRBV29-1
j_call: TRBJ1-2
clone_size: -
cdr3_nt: TGCAGCGTAGATCAGGCAGAAGGAGGCTACACCTTC
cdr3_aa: CSVDQAEGGYTF

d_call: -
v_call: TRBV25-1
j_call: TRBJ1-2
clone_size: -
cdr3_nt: TGTGCCAGCAGTGAACTGTTTGGCTACACCTTC
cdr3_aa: CASSELFGYTF

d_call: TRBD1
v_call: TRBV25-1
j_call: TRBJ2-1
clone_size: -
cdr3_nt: TGTGCCAGCAGTGAATTTAAGGGACAGGCCGCGGGCAATGAGCAGTTCTTC
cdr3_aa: CASSEFKGQAAGNEQFF

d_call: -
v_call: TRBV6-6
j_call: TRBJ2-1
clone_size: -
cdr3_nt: TGTGCCAGCAGTTACTCGGGTGACCGGTTCTTC
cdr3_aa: CASSYSGDRFF

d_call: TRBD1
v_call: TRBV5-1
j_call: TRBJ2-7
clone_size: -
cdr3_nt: TGCGCCAGCAGCTTGGGGGGCTTAGGGACAGGGAGCAACGAGCAGTACTTC
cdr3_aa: CASSLGGLGTGSNEQYF

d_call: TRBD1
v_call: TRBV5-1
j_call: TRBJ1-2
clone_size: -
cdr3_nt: TGCGCCAGCAGCTTGGGGGGACAGGGTAATGGCTACACCTTC
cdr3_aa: CASSLGGQGNGYTF

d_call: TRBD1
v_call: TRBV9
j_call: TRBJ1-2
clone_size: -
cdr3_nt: TGTGCCAGCAGCGTATGGGACAGGGGGTATTCTAACTATGGCTACACCTTC
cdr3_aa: CASSVWDRGYSNYGYTF

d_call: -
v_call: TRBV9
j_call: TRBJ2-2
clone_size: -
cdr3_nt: TGTGCCAGCAGCGTATCGGTCCAAACCGGGGAGCTGTTTTTT
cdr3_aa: CASSVSVQTGELFF

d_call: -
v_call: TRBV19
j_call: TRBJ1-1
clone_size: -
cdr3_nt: TGTGCCAGTAGATGGACAGCGATGAACACTGAAGCTTTCTTT
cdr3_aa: CASRWTAMNTEAFF

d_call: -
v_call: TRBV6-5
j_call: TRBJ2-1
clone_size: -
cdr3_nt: TGTGCCAGCAGTTCTGGACCCCTAGATGAGCAGTTCTTC
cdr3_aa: CASSSGPLDEQFF

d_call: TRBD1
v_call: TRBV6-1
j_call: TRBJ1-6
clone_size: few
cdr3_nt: TGTGCCAGCAGAGGACAGGGAAATTCACCCCTCCACTTT
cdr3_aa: CASRGQGNSPLHF

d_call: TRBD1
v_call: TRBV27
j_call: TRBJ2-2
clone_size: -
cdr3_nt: TGTGCCAGCCGGGACAGGGGGCGTACCGGGGAGCTGTTTTTT
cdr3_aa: CASRDRGRTGELFF

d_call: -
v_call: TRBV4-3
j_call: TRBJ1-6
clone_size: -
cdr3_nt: TGCGCCAGCAGCCTCAGTAATTCACCCCTCCACTTT
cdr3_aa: CASSLSNSPLHF

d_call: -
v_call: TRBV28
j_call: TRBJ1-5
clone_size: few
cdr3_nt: TGTGCCAGCAGTTTGACGGCAAGGGGGTATCAGCCCCAGCATTTT
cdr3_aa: CASSLTARGYQPQHF

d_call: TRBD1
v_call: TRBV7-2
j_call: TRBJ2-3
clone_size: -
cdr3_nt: TGTGCCAGCAGAAAGACAGGGGGTGCTAGCACAGATACGCAGTATTTT
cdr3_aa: CASRKTGGASTDTQYF

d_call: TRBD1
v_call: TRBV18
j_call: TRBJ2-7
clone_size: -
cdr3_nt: TGTGCCAGCTCACCATTGGGCCCCAGGGGGAACTCCTACGAGCAGTACTTC
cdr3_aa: CASSPLGPRGNSYEQYF

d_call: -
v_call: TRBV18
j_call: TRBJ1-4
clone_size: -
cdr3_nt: TGTGCCAGCTCACGGATCGGGACGGCAACTAATGAAAAACTGTTTTTT
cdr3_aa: CASSRIGTATNEKLFF

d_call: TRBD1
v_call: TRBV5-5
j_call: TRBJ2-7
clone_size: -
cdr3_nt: TGTGCCAGCAGCAGGGACCGGGACAGGGCACGCGAGCAGTACTTC
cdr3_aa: CASSRDRDRAREQYF

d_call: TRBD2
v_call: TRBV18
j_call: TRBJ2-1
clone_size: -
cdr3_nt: TGTGCCAGCTCTGCATCCCGGACTAGCGGCTACAATGAGCAGTTCTTC
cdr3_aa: CASSASRTSGYNEQFF

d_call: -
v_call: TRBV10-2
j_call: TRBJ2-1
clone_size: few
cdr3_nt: TGCGCCAGCAGTGTCGGGTTTACCTACAATGAGCAGTTCTTC
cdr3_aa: CASSVGFTYNEQFF